This passage covers 7 T cell receptor beta chains from one sample sequenced in a study of blood T cell repertoires in COVID-19. TCRdb's copy holds only in-frame clones and misses some; the assay was immunoSEQ multiplex PCR. The sample holds more than 200,000 clones, approximately 89% seen once. Sequences were obtained from PBMCs or T cells enriched from blood (not recorded which). The receptors derive from a woman in her twenties or thirties who had been exposed to COVID-19.

To note about this clone: Other DNA sequences within the sample encode an identical CDR3. V gene TRBV9 combines with J gene TRBJ1-1; D is uncertain. In germline, CDR1 is SGDLS, CDR2 YYNGEE. V gave up 0 bases and J gave up 1 base, with 7 bases separating them. The length of the CDR3 is 14 residues. The chain's CDR3 is CASSVVGGNTEAFF. CDR3 coding DNA: TGTGCCAGCAGCGTAGTGGGAGGGAACACTGAAGCTTTCTTT. The full variable domain, rest sourced from reference TRBV9 and TRBJ1-1, is DSGVTQTPKHLITATGQRVTLRCSPRSGDLSVYWYQQSLDQGLQFLIQYYNGEERAKGNILERFSAQQFPDLHSELNLSSLELGDSALYFCASSVVGGNTEAFFGQGTRLTVV.

V is TRBV3-1 (or the pseudogene TRBV3-2) and J is TRBJ1-1; D is possibly TRBD1 (6 bases). Trimming took 0 bases from V and 5 from J, leaving 16 bases between them. Germline-derived CDR1 and CDR2 are LGHDT and YNNKEL (reference sequence). This CDR3 is 16 amino acids long. In DNA form, the CDR3 reads TGTGCCAGCAGCCAAGATCCCCAGGGGCTAAGGACTGAAGCTTTCTTT. Residues: CASSQDPQGLRTEAFF.

V and J are TRBV6-5 and TRBJ2-2; D is undetermined. The germline gives CDR1 MNHEY, CDR2 SVGAGI. V was trimmed by 7 bases and J by 5 bases, leaving 11 bases between them. The CDR3 runs 13 residues. The chain's CDR3 is CASTESDTGELFF. CDR3 sequence (DNA): TGTGCCAGCACCGAAAGCGATACCGGGGAGCTGTTTTTT.

V usage is TRBV30 and J usage is TRBJ1-2, with D perhaps TRBD1 (5 bases). V lost 2 bases to trimming and J lost 8 bases, with 12 bases between them. The CDR3 loop spans 12 amino acids. Per germline, CDR1 GTSNPN and CDR2 SVGIG (reference sequence). The CDR3 protein is CAWSQGLGGYTF. In nucleotides, the CDR3 is TGTGCCTGGAGTCAGGGACTTGGGGGCTACACCTTC.

This chain joins TRBV6-5 and TRBJ2-7, with 7 positions matching TRBD1. The CDR3 runs to 14 residues. J lost 6 bases, V lost 5 bases, and 10 bases had no gene match. CDR1 is MNHEY and CDR2 is SVGAGI in the germline V gene. The CDR3 reads CASSRSRQGGEQYF. As DNA, the CDR3 is TGTGCCAGCAGTCGCTCGCGACAGGGTGGCGAGCAGTACTTC.

This sequence joins TRBV6-5 and TRBJ1-5; no firm D call. V was trimmed by 6 bases and J by 3 bases, leaving 9 bases between them. Looked up from germline, CDR1 is MNHEY and CDR2 is SVGAGI. CDR3 length: 13 amino acids. CDR3 sequence reads: CASSPTVNQPQHF. The CDR3 coding sequence is TGTGCCAGCAGCCCCACAGTCAATCAGCCCCAGCATTTT.

The chain carries TRBV9 and TRBJ1-1; 9 bases align to TRBD1. Losses at the gene ends were 2 bases for V and 7 bases for J; bases not matched to a gene: 12. The germline CDR1 and CDR2 sequences are SGDLS and YYNGEE. This CDR3 has 16 residues. In DNA, the CDR3 is TGTGCCAGCAGCGTGGGACAGGGAGGCTTGGGGGATGAAGCTTTCTTT. It specifies CASSVGQGGLGDEAFF.